This TCR beta chain was captured by sequencing in a study of blood T cell repertoires in COVID-19. The overall study: The origin of the acute and convalescent COVID-19 samples was the United States, Italy and Spain. PBMCs, B-cell-depleted T cells, or T cells provided the cDNA or gDNA that made up the material.

V lost 0 bases to trimming and J lost 6 bases; unmatched junction nucleotides: 10. This CDR3 is built from 19 residues. Germline V gene data show CDR1 as LGHDT and CDR2 as YNNKEL (reference sequence). Authors' analysis steps: Counts of nucleated cells, estimated from reference gene primer amplification, were obtained. TCRdb's table, derived via immunoSEQ multiplex PCR, lists solely in-frame clones and lacks some. That table gives V, J and clone size, and the DNA gave D and trimming. The sample lists under 40,000 clones; 85% to 95% were seen once. The gene calls are TRBV3-1 (or the pseudogene TRBV3-2) and TRBJ2-3; 15 nucleotides agree with TRBD2. The clonotype originates from a human donor with active COVID-19. The donor label of this sample is uncertain. Input material: peripheral blood. Here the CDR3 reads CASSQDWGTSGGPSDTQYF. The CDR3 DNA reads as TGTGCCAGCAGCCAAGATTGGGGGACTAGCGGGGGGCCTAGCGATACGCAGTATTTT.